This T cell receptor beta chain was documented in a study of cytomegalovirus exposure and HLA in healthy donors. The study ran its PCR with 60 Vbeta and 13 Jbeta primers. Measured with immunoSEQ multiplex PCR; TCRdb has only the in-frame clones, and not every one. The sample includes roughly 190,000 clones, roughly four fifths of them seen just once. The ends lost 4 bases at V and 3 bases at J; junction bases unmatched: 18. Per the germline V gene, CDR1 is SGHRS and CDR2 is YFSETQ. CDR3 length: 18 residues. Concerning this clone itself: The antigen is not known.

Study results and caveats: Previously analyzed data showed that most TCR beta V segments were productive at a frequency of about 87% or about 30%. When the data were analyzed later, several of the most significant clusters appeared to be linked to common viral pathogens. In a later analysis, about 17,000 TCR beta sequences were associated with HLA alleles at 0.05 false discovery rate. It was reported that the classifier diagnosed cytomegalovirus status with high specificity and sensitivity in both the original and validation cohorts.

This clonotype was sampled from a woman aged 25-40 years in good health and CMV-seropositive. This sequence joins TRBV5-1 and TRBJ1-1; 7 bases are a match to TRBD1. Input material: PBMCs. The CDR3 sequence: CASSLLKGGSVWDTEAFF. The CDR3 DNA reads as TGCGCCAGCAGCCTCCTGAAAGGGGGCTCGGTTTGGGACACTGAAGCTTTCTTT.